This T cell receptor (beta chain) was identified during a study of cytomegalovirus exposure and HLA in healthy donors. Whole-study results and caveats: Associated with HLA alleles at 0.05 false discovery rate in a later analysis were 15,000 to 20,000 TCR beta sequences.

The CDR3 has 16 amino acids. Germline V gene lookup returns CDR1 SNHLY and CDR2 FYNNEI. V lost 4 bases and J lost 1, with 17 bases in between. Comments on this clone: No antigen is known for it.

13 Jbeta primers and 60 Vbeta primers were used for the PCR. Assay: immunoSEQ multiplex PCR; the TCRdb copy retains only in-frame clones and omits some. The sample lists around 94,000 clones, less than 85% occurring once. The sequence was obtained from a man aged 35 to 55 in good health and CMV-seronegative. The chain joins TRBV2 to TRBJ2-7; a weak D match, TRBD1 (5 bases). Sequenced sample: PBMCs. CDR3 protein: CASSGTKQGTSYEQYF. CDR3 bases: TGTGCCAGCAGTGGTACTAAGCAGGGCACGTCCTACGAGCAGTACTTC.